This T cell receptor beta chain was recovered during a study of blood T cell repertoires in COVID-19. As processed by the authors: Reference gene primers were amplified, and this amplification served to estimate nucleated cell counts. TCRdb's copy holds only in-frame clones and misses some; the assay was immunoSEQ multiplex PCR. That table furnishes V, J and clone size, whereas the DNA furnished D and trimming. The profile covers 250,000 or so clones, with 88% appearing a single time and 3% to 3.5% taken by the ten largest. Those who participated ranged in age from roughly 18 to 90 years and resided in about 24 US areas. A COVID-19 case had been met by exposed participants during the 2 weeks before study entry. V was shortened by 3 bases and J by 9 bases, with 12 bases between the two germline ends. CDR3 length: 14 residues. Germline V gene sequence: CDR1 SEHNR, CDR2 FQNEAQ (reference sequence). This clone was detected only a few times.

The sample consisted of PBMCs or T cells enriched from blood (not recorded which). This receptor was obtained from a middle-aged woman who had been exposed to COVID-19. The V call is TRBV7-9, the J call TRBJ1-6, with D maybe TRBD1 (6 bases). The CDR3 loop is CASSFTGLGSPLHF. The CDR3 nucleotides are TGTGCCAGCAGCTTCACAGGGTTGGGTTCACCCCTCCACTTT.